A single sample gave rise to the 6 T cell receptor beta chains below, sequenced in a study of blood T cell repertoires in COVID-19. Sequenced by immunoSEQ multiplex PCR; TCRdb stores in-frame clones only, minus some. The sample holds fewer than 90,000 clones, roughly 72% seen once. The specimen sequenced was peripheral blood. The receptor source for this set is a man in his sixties with COVID-19, enrolled during active disease.

J is TRBJ2-3 and V is TRBV15; D gene unclear. Germline-derived CDR1 and CDR2 are LNHNV and YYDKDF (reference sequence). Trimming stripped 4 bases from V and 6 bases from J, with 14 bases between. The CDR3 totals 14 residues. The CDR3 DNA follows: TGTGCCACCAGCAAACGTCTGTTCGGTGATACGCAGTATTTT. Amino acid sequence: CATSKRLFGDTQYF.

The rearrangement links TRBV7-2 to TRBJ2-1; D is possibly TRBD2 (6 bases). Germline-derived CDR1 and CDR2 are SGHTA and FQGNSA. This CDR3 has 16 residues. V lost 2 bases to trimming and J lost 4 bases, with 15 bases between them. The DNA of the CDR3 is TGTGCCAGCAGCTTACCCTCCGGGGGTACTTACAATGAGCAGTTCTTC. It yields the protein CASSLPSGGTYNEQFF.

V and J are TRBV30 and TRBJ1-6; D remains ambiguous. This CDR3 spans 13 amino acids. Trimming removed 0 bases at V and 7 bases at J, with 7 bases between. Germline CDR1 GTSNPN, CDR2 SVGIG (reference sequence). The DNA of the CDR3 is TGTGCCTGGAGTGTCCCGGGAAATTCACCCCTCCACTTT. Protein: CAWSVPGNSPLHF.

The CDR3 nucleotides are TGTGCCTGGAAATCCCGGGACTACAATGAGCAGTTCTTC. This sequence encodes CAWKSRDYNEQFF. The chain joins TRBV30 to TRBJ2-1; perhaps TRBD2 as D (5 bases). Trimming removed 4 bases at V and 3 bases at J, with 10 bases between. The CDR3 runs 13 residues. CDR1 is GTSNPN, CDR2 SVGIG, per germline (reference sequence).

The genes are TRBV3-1 (or the pseudogene TRBV3-2) and TRBJ1-2, with TRBD1 as a possible D gene (6 bases). Germline assignment: CDR1 LGHDT and CDR2 YNNKEL (reference sequence). The CDR3 runs 14 residues. The V end lost 3 bases, the J end lost 2 bases, and 10 bases lay between the germline ends. CDR3 sequence reads: CASSHRGLNYGYTF. In nucleotides, the CDR3 is TGTGCCAGCAGCCACAGGGGCTTGAACTATGGCTACACCTTC.

In this sample, this clone turned up once. J is TRBJ1-1 and V is TRBV6-5, with a weak D call TRBD1 (6 bases). CDR1 and CDR2 (germline): MNHEY, SVGAGI. Trimming took 8 bases from V and 1 from J, leaving 11 bases between them. The CDR3 runs 13 residues. The CDR3 bases are TGTGCCAGCCAGGGGTCTGGGAACACTGAAGCTTTCTTT. Protein sequence: CASQGSGNTEAFF.